This TCR beta chain was sequenced for a study of T cells after yellow fever vaccination. Overall study results and limits: Abundant bulk-population clonotypes could contaminate the FACS-sorted repertoires.

This CDR3 spans 15 amino acids. Germline loops: CDR1 MNHEY, CDR2 SMNVEV (reference sequence). Trimming removed 1 base from V and 4 bases from J, with 8 bases in between. For TCR, cDNA came from 5'RACE template switching, which added a universal primer site and UMIs. TCRdb itself ran the 5' RACE reads through MiXCR, one entry per CDR3 protein. The sample consists of more than 65,000 distinct CDR3 sequences, roughly 14% of them appearing once. This clonotype has more than one count but fewer than ten. V gene TRBV27 combines with J gene TRBJ1-6; D not certain. This sample comprised CD8+ T cells not binding an NS4B(214-222) dextramer, sorted from PBMCs, obtained approximately 22 days after the first yellow fever vaccination. The receptor was isolated from a man aged 18 to 29 who received the YFV17D yellow fever vaccine. The CDR3 bases are TGTGCCAGCAGTTTATTTGGTCCTTATAATTCACCCCTCCACTTT. As protein: CASSLFGPYNSPLHF.